Following are 12 T cell receptor beta chains from one sample sequenced in a study of OX40 agonist ivuxolimab in advanced cancers. Generated by immunoSEQ multiplex PCR, the TCRdb table keeps only in-frame clones and is missing some. The sample has some 80,000 clones, about 88% seen once; the top ten hold around 6.6%. The source material was CD4+ or CD8+ T cells sorted from blood, sampled in a trial of the OX40 agonist ivuxolimab. These TCRs come from an adult with an advanced solid tumor such as melanoma, head and neck, liver or kidney cancer.

A note on this clone: At the DNA level, this CDR3 is encoded by other sequences in the same sample as well. The rearrangement joins TRBV7-2 to TRBJ2-6; no clear D gene. CDR3 length: 15 residues. CDR1 is SGHTA, CDR2 FQGNSA, per germline. The V and J ends lost 1 base and 0 bases respectively, with 4 bases between them. Here the CDR3 DNA reads TGTGCCAGCAGCTTAGGGCACTCTGGGGCCAACGTCCTGACTTTC. This encodes CASSLGHSGANVLTF.

V usage is TRBV29-1 and J usage is TRBJ1-2, with D possibly matching TRBD1 (6 bases). The CDR3 covers 13 residues. Germline values: CDR1 SQVTM, CDR2 ANQGSEA. Trimming pared 5 bases from V and 1 base from J, leaving 11 bases between. CDR3 protein: CSVYREGNYGYTF. The CDR3 DNA sequence: TGCAGCGTTTACAGGGAAGGTAACTATGGCTACACCTTC.

The chain employs TRBV6-1 and TRBJ1-4; the D gene is possibly TRBD1 (5 bases). Germline CDR1 reads MNHNS; CDR2 reads SASEGT. V was trimmed by 2 bases and J by 6 bases, leaving 10 bases between them. This CDR3 is 14 amino acids long. In DNA, the CDR3 is TGTGCCAGCAGTGAAAGGGGCCGGGATGAAAAACTGTTTTTT. Protein: CASSERGRDEKLFF.

A few counts support this clone. The V and J genes are TRBV5-1 and TRBJ2-1, with TRBD2 identical over 12 bases. The CDR3 covers 14 residues. Germline V CDR1 and CDR2: SGHRS, YFSETQ. V was clipped by 5 bases and J by 6 bases; unmatched bases: 3. CDR3: CASRELAGGNEQFF. The CDR3 DNA is TGCGCCAGCAGAGAACTAGCGGGGGGCAATGAGCAGTTCTTC.

J is TRBJ2-3 and V is TRBV4-1; possible D gene TRBD2, 6 bases. Germline loops: CDR1 MGHRA, CDR2 YSYEKL. Trimming left V 2 bases short and J 6 bases short, with 9 bases between. This CDR3 spans 13 amino acids. For the CDR3, the DNA is TGCGCCAGCAGCCAACCCCTAGCGGATACGCAGTATTTT. Protein sequence: CASSQPLADTQYF.

This rearrangement joins TRBV19 to TRBJ1-1; D gene uncertain. CDR3 length equals 14 residues. CDR1 is LNHDA and CDR2 is SQIVND in the germline V gene (reference sequence). The V end was cut by 6 bases, the J end by 4 bases, with 15 bases between. The CDR3 region has the DNA TGTGCCAGTAGACATAGAGGTGAGATCACTGAAGCTTTCTTT. This gives the protein CASRHRGEITEAFF.

The rearrangement joins TRBV7-3 to TRBJ1-2; D unresolved. The length of the CDR3 is 13 residues. The germline V gene has CDR1 SGHTA and CDR2 FQGTGA. V lost 2 bases and J lost 4, with 8 bases in between. The CDR3 sequence is CASSLVPVYGYTF. DNA of the CDR3: TGTGCCAGCAGCTTAGTCCCGGTCTATGGCTACACCTTC.

This rearrangement joins TRBV29-1 to TRBJ2-3, with 7 bases aligning to TRBD1. Germline V gives CDR1 SQVTM, CDR2 ANQGSEA. The CDR3 runs 14 residues. Germline trimming cut 4 bases from V and 6 bases from J; bases unmatched to any gene: 10. The DNA for the CDR3 is TGCAGCGTTGTGGTTCAGGGGGAAGGGGATACGCAGTATTTT. It translates to CSVVVQGEGDTQYF.

This CDR3 is CASINRAGNTIYF. CDR3 sequence (DNA): TGTGCCAGCATTAACAGGGCTGGAAACACCATATATTTT. The V gene is TRBV13, the J gene TRBJ1-3; maybe TRBD1 (6 bases). Germline V gives CDR1 PRHDT, CDR2 FYEKMQ (reference sequence). Trimming shortened V by 7 bases and J by 2 bases, and 9 bases separated the two germline ends. This CDR3 comprises 13 residues.

The CDR3 region is CASSFSHSPLHF. CDR3 nucleotide sequence: TGTGCCAGCAGCTTCTCTCATTCACCCCTCCACTTT. The genes are TRBV5-4 and TRBJ1-6; D unclear. Per the germline V gene, CDR1 is SGHNT and CDR2 is YYREEE (reference sequence). The length of the CDR3 is 12 residues. V shed 2 bases and J shed 8 bases, with 5 bases lying between them.

CDR3 bases: TGCGCCAGCAGCCTGGGGCCTCAGCCCCTTGAAGCTTTCTTT. It is translated as CASSLGPQPLEAFF. The chain carries TRBV5-1 and TRBJ1-1, with D perhaps TRBD1 (5 bases). The CDR3 has 14 amino acids. The germline gives CDR1 SGHRS, CDR2 YFSETQ. V lost 4 bases, J lost 7 bases, and 17 bases lay in between.

The table lists this clone with a count of one. The chain employs TRBV29-1 and TRBJ2-1; D is uncertain. Germline lookup yields CDR1 SQVTM and CDR2 ANQGSEA. This CDR3 region has 10 residues. Trimming removed 6 bases from V and 7 bases from J, with 7 bases in between. CDR3: CSVRLNEQFF. CDR3 nucleotide sequence: TGCAGCGTGCGGCTGAATGAGCAGTTCTTC.